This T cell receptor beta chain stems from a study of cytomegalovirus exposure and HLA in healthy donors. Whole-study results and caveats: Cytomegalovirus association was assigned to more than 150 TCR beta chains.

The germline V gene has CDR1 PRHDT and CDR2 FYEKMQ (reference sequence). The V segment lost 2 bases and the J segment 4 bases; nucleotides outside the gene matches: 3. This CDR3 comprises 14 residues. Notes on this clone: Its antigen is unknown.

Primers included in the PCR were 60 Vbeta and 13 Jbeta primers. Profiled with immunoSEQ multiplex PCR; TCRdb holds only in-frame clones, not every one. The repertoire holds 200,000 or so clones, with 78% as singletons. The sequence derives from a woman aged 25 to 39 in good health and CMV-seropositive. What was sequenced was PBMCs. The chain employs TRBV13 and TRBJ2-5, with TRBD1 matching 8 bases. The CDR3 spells CASSLKGQVETQYF. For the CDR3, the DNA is TGTGCCAGCAGCTTAAAGGGACAGGTAGAGACCCAGTACTTC.